This is a list of T cell receptor beta chains from one sample in a study of vaccination effects on CD4 cells after COVID-19. What these receptors recognize is not known. TCRdb's table, derived via immunoSEQ multiplex PCR, lists solely in-frame clones and lacks some. The sample contains tens of thousands of clones, about 78% of which appear only once. The sequenced sample was CD4+ T cells from PBMCs cultured with HCoV-NL63 spike peptides, obtained before COVID-19 vaccination. These receptors were collected from a human donor who had a prior SARS-CoV-2 infection. Both conserved end residues are part of each CDR3. The order of the fields is CDR3 DNA, CDR3 protein, V gene, D gene, J gene, clone size. A D gene is named only where the DNA matches it firmly. Size is omitted from some rows. Given values are once, few, many or a class for expanded clones.

CDR3 DNA: TGTGCCAGTAGTATAGGGACAGGCAATGAGCAGTTCTTC
CDR3 protein: CASSIGTGNEQFF
V gene: TRBV19
D gene: TRBD1
J gene: TRBJ2-1
clone size: -

CDR3 DNA: TGTGCCAGCAGCCCCCTGGGACAGATCGAGGGGTGGCGGGGCAACACCGGGGAGCTGTTTTTT
CDR3 protein: CASSPLGQIEGWRGNTGELFF
V gene: TRBV7-8
D gene: -
J gene: TRBJ2-2
clone size: -

CDR3 DNA: TGTGCCAGCAGTGATGACGAGAACACCGGGGAGCTGTTTTTT
CDR3 protein: CASSDDENTGELFF
V gene: TRBV25-1
D gene: -
J gene: TRBJ2-2
clone size: -

CDR3 DNA: TGTGCCATCAGTGAGTCGGCTAGCGGGGGAGAGACCCAGTACTTC
CDR3 protein: CAISESASGGETQYF
V gene: TRBV10-3
D gene: TRBD2
J gene: TRBJ2-5
clone size: -

CDR3 DNA: TGTGCCAGCAGCCAAGTTCTAGCGTCGTCACCAGATACGCAGTATTTT
CDR3 protein: CASSQVLASSPDTQYF
V gene: TRBV3-1/TRBV3-2
D gene: -
J gene: TRBJ2-3
clone size: -

CDR3 DNA: TGTGCCAGCAGTTACGATTTTCTAAGCTACACCTTC
CDR3 protein: CASSYDFLSYTF
V gene: TRBV6-5
D gene: -
J gene: TRBJ1-2
clone size: -

CDR3 DNA: TGCGCCAGCAGCTTGGAGGACAGGGGCGTCCATTCACCCCTCCACTTT
CDR3 protein: CASSLEDRGVHSPLHF
V gene: TRBV5-1
D gene: TRBD1
J gene: TRBJ1-6
clone size: -

CDR3 DNA: TGTGCCAGCAGTGAAGTGGGAGGGATGGCCGGGGAGCTGTTTTTT
CDR3 protein: CASSEVGGMAGELFF
V gene: TRBV2
D gene: TRBD2
J gene: TRBJ2-2
clone size: few

CDR3 DNA: TGTGCCAGCAGCCCCGGACCGGGTTTTATATCCGGGGAGCTGTTTTTT
CDR3 protein: CASSPGPGFISGELFF
V gene: TRBV7-2
D gene: -
J gene: TRBJ2-2
clone size: -

CDR3 DNA: TGCGCCAGCAGCCCCGGGGCGCAGGGCGATCAGCCCCAGCATTTT
CDR3 protein: CASSPGAQGDQPQHF
V gene: TRBV4-3
D gene: -
J gene: TRBJ1-5
clone size: -

CDR3 DNA: TGTGCCAGCTCACCACCGGAGCAGGGCGGTTATCAGCCCCAGCATTTT
CDR3 protein: CASSPPEQGGYQPQHF
V gene: TRBV18
D gene: -
J gene: TRBJ1-5
clone size: -

CDR3 DNA: TGTGCCACCAGTGACCCCGGCGGTGAAGCTTTCTTT
CDR3 protein: CATSDPGGEAFF
V gene: TRBV24-1
D gene: -
J gene: TRBJ1-1
clone size: -

CDR3 DNA: TGTGCCAGCAGTCGGACTAGCGGGACTAAAAACATTCAGTACTTC
CDR3 protein: CASSRTSGTKNIQYF
V gene: TRBV2
D gene: TRBD2
J gene: TRBJ2-4
clone size: -

CDR3 DNA: TGCGCCAGCAGCCCAAGGGATATGAACACTGAAGCTTTCTTT
CDR3 protein: CASSPRDMNTEAFF
V gene: TRBV5-1
D gene: -
J gene: TRBJ1-1
clone size: -

CDR3 DNA: TGCGCCAGCAGTGAGTCGACGGCCACAGATACGCAGTATTTT
CDR3 protein: CASSESTATDTQYF
V gene: TRBV10-2
D gene: -
J gene: TRBJ2-3
clone size: -

CDR3 DNA: TGTGCCAGCAGCTTGGAAGGGACAGGGGGCGAGCCCCAGCATTTT
CDR3 protein: CASSLEGTGGEPQHF
V gene: TRBV5-5
D gene: TRBD1
J gene: TRBJ1-5
clone size: -

CDR3 DNA: TGTGCCATCCCCCCGGGGGTACAGGGGATAAATCAGCCCCAGCATTTT
CDR3 protein: CAIPPGVQGINQPQHF
V gene: TRBV25-1
D gene: TRBD1
J gene: TRBJ1-5
clone size: -

CDR3 DNA: TGTGCCAGCAGCGTATTAAGTGGGACTAGCGGCACAGATACGCAGTATTTT
CDR3 protein: CASSVLSGTSGTDTQYF
V gene: TRBV5-5
D gene: TRBD2
J gene: TRBJ2-3
clone size: -

CDR3 DNA: TGTGCCAGCAGTTTTGGACTAGCGGGGGCCCCCACCTACGAGCAGTACTTC
CDR3 protein: CASSFGLAGAPTYEQYF
V gene: TRBV6-4
D gene: TRBD2
J gene: TRBJ2-7
clone size: -

CDR3 DNA: TGTGCCAGCAGCTTAGGCAGCCTTCTAGATACGCAGTATTTT
CDR3 protein: CASSLGSLLDTQYF
V gene: TRBV7-9
D gene: -
J gene: TRBJ2-3
clone size: -

CDR3 DNA: TGTGCCAGCAGCTTACACAGGGGAAATACGCAGTATTTT
CDR3 protein: CASSLHRGNTQYF
V gene: TRBV7-2
D gene: TRBD1
J gene: TRBJ2-3
clone size: -

CDR3 DNA: TGCGCCAGCAGCTTTACAGGGCTCAATCAGCCCCAGCATTTT
CDR3 protein: CASSFTGLNQPQHF
V gene: TRBV5-1
D gene: -
J gene: TRBJ1-5
clone size: -